This T cell receptor beta chain was recovered during a study of blood T cell repertoires in COVID-19. The table lists this clone with a count of one. CDR3 length: 18 residues. CDR1 is SGHVS, CDR2 FNYEAQ, per germline. The V and J ends lost 1 base and 7 bases, in that order; junction bases with no gene match: 14. This table comes from immunoSEQ multiplex PCR, and its TCRdb copy is limited to in-frame clones, with some not included. The table has roughly 400,000 clones, roughly nine tenths seen once. The gene calls are TRBV7-6 and TRBJ2-1; 9 bases align to TRBD2. Sample: PBMCs or T cells enriched from blood (not recorded which). The receptor's source is a woman aged 40 to 50 who had been exposed to COVID-19. For the CDR3, the DNA is TGTGCCAGCAGCTTAGACTCCATGCGAGCGGGGGGCCTAAATGAGCAGTTCTTC. Its translation: CASSLDSMRAGGLNEQFF. The variable domain in full, completed from reference TRBV7-6 and TRBJ2-1, reads GAGVSQSPRYKVTKRGQDVALRCDPISGHVSLYWYRQALGQGPEFLTYFNYEAQQDKSGLPNDRFSAERPEGSISTLTIQRTEQRDSAMYRCASSLDSMRAGGLNEQFFGPGTRLTVL.